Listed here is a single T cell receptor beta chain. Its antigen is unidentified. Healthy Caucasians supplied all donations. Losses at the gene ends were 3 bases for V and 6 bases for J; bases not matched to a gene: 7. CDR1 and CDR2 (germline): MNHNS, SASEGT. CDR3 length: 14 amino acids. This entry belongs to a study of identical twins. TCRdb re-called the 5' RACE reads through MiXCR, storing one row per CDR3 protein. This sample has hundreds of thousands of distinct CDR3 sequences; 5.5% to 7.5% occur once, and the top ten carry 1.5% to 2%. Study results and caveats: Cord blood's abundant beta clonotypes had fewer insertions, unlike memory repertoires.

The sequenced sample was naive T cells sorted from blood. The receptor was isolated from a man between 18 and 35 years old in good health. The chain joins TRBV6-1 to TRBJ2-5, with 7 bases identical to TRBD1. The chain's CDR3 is CASSESGGTKTQYF. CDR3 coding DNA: TGTGCCAGCAGTGAGTCAGGGGGTACGAAGACCCAGTACTTC.